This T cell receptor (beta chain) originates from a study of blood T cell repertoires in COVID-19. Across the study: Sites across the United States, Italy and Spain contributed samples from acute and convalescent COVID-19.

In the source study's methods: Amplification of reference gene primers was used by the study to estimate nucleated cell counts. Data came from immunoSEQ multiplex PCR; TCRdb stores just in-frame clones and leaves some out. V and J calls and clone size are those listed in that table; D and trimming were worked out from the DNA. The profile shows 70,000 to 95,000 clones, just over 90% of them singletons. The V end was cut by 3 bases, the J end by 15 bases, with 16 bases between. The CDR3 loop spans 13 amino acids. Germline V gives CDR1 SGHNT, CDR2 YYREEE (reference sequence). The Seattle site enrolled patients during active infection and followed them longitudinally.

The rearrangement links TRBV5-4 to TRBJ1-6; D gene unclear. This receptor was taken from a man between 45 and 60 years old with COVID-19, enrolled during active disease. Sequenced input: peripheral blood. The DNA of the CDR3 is TGTGCCAGCAGCTCCGGGTTATATCGGCTCCTCCACTTT. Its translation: CASSSGLYRLLHF.